This paragraph covers one T cell receptor (beta chain) sequence. Its antigen is not yet known. It has no much larger one-base neighbor in the sample; base qualities were not kept. Reading the germline V gene (reference sequence) gives CDR1 DFQATT and CDR2 SNEGSKA. Measured from the cysteine to the phenylalanine, the CDR3 is 17 residues long. Only CDR3 DNA remains: 51 bases, in frame from the first base. For this chain, trimming is 5 bases at the V end and 7 bases at the J end, and the number of junction bases without a gene match is 22. To prepare the library, UMI-ligation and nested PCR was applied. An equimolar mix of two oligonucleotides covering both TRBC1 and TRBC2 was used as the beta constant-region primer. The ligated cDNA went through four rounds of PCR with nested alpha and beta constant-region primers together with the SP2 primer. A single-stranded oligonucleotide containing the SP2 primer and a 12-nucleotide UMI was joined to the 3' end of the cDNA by T4 RNA ligase 1. Incubation of the ligation reaction was carried out at 16 degrees C for about 19-25 hours. PCR2 was typically run as a SYBR Green qPCR and stopped at a predetermined threshold to prevent over-amplification. Agencourt AMPure XP magnetic beads were used for all purifications after the first. Libraries were quantified by Qubit and checked on a TapeStation, with a main peak expected near 650 bp. Sequencing of the pooled libraries was done on an Illumina MiSeq using v2 2x251 paired-end kits, which typically yielded about 1-2 million reads per sample. Each sample's library went into the pool at about 4.2 nM, and about 5-7% PhiX was added to help with cluster recognition. As for how the authors treated the data: FASTQ reads processed by Demultiplexor were assigned V and J genes by Decombinator through tag matching that tolerated a single base-pair mismatch. Collapsinator relied on UMIs to fix sequencing errors as well as frequency errors caused by PCR heterogeneity. CDR3Translator translated TCRs and extracted CDR3s from the conserved cysteine to the FGXG phenylalanine, flagging non-productive sequences. Repertoires were subsampled to equal numbers of UMI-defined TCRs before Gini, Shannon entropy and inverse Simpson indices were calculated. Clonotype abundance distributions were fitted to a power law by maximum likelihood within the linear range. When run on a single naive CD8 sample, MIGEC and the pipeline yielded similar UMI counts, similar unique TCR numbers and similar clonal distributions. In one analysis, naive TCRs also found in any memory subset of the same donor were removed from the naive repertoire. The repertoires were searched for around 7,000 CMV-associated CDR3 sequences that had been compiled from VDJdb and a published dataset. TCRdb reprocessing: public reads trimmed at Q25 with fastp, clones called with MiXCR, in-frame beta chains kept. Each entry is one CDR3 protein sequence, shown with its most common DNA and genes. What appears here as the V and J calls and clone size reflects TCRdb's work, not the paper's. Recorded for this sample are 99,000 or so distinct CDR3 sequences; 14% of them occurred a single time. Around 2.8% of the sample goes to the ten largest clones.

These data originate in a study of naive and memory T cell subsets (TCRdb year 2017). About the full investigation: The study applied an open-source, UMI-based TCR alpha and beta sequencing pipeline to sorted naive and memory peripheral blood T cell subsets. Complete agreement was observed between the functional CMV T cell responses and the IgG serology results. RNA was DNase-treated and reverse transcribed with TCR constant-region primers, mostly using SuperScript III.

TCR alpha and beta chain libraries were amplified separately from the second PCR step onward. CMV status of each donor was established by measuring IFNgamma production from CD4+ T cells after fresh PBMCs were stimulated overnight with CMV viral lysate. CD4 T cells were positively selected with Miltenyi beads, followed by positive selection of CD8 T cells from the CD4-negative fraction. After staining for CD3, CD4, CD8, CD45RA, CD27 and a live/dead dye, cells were sorted on a BD Aria II into four subsets based on CD45RA and CD27. Blood was obtained from a few healthy volunteers, and the blood from each volunteer was fractionated into CD4 and CD8 T cells and subsequently into four differentiation subsets. About 120 ml of peripheral blood was taken from each donor, and PBMC were separated by density-gradient centrifugation on Ficoll-Paque PLUS. After sorting, cells were lysed in RLT buffer, RNA was extracted using a Qiagen RNeasy kit, and the extracted RNA was stored at -80 degrees C.

Beyond this particular receptor, the publication reports: Clonotypes were defined as single alpha or beta chain sequences, not paired alpha/beta receptors. In both CD4 and CD8 cells, the Gini index increased while Shannon and inverse Simpson diversity decreased from naive through CM, EM and EMRA. No ground truth was available to validate the repertoire findings for the naive and memory subsets. RNA-based TCR counts may be influenced by expression changes linked to T cell activation and differentiation. TCR abundance followed a power law whose exponent differed between naive and memory subsets but was consistent across the three individuals. A few larger clonotypes were found in naive repertoires, especially CD8, and these larger clonotypes were possibly memory cells re-expressing CD45RA. After error correction, only a single occurrence was seen for over 95% of naive TCR sequences, so much steeper abundance distributions were produced than in memory subsets.

The rearrangement combines TRBV20-1 with TRBJ2-7; TRBD2 fits 8 bases in the junction. The clonotype originates from a human donor in good health. Sequencing was done on a sample of naive CD8+ T cells from blood. The cell subset or site label here, explained by the study, means: naive T cells, CD45RA high CD27+. The CDR3 protein: CSAGARKLAGSEGEQYF. The DNA reads TGCAGTGCTGGAGCCCGAAAGCTAGCGGGCAGCGAAGGGGAGCAGTACTTC.